Reported below is one T cell receptor beta chain. What it binds is not known. Trimming took off 4 bases at V and 5 bases at J, with 11 bases between the two ends. The V gene's germline CDR1 is MGHRA and CDR2 YSYEKL. This CDR3 has 13 amino acids. The source of the sample is a study of beta chain features in type 1 diabetes. Study-level points and caveats: Patients with Type 1 diabetes showed moderately but significantly shorter TCRB CDR3s in all four CD4+ subsets.

The authors reverse transcribed all of the isolated RNA, so sequencing captured expressed TCRB transcripts. It was found that naive, central memory and regulatory T cell samples averaged around 3.8 million reads. Assay: immunoSEQ multiplex PCR; the TCRdb copy retains only in-frame clones and omits some. The sample has fewer than 350,000 clones, 15% seen once. The rearrangement joins TRBV4-1 to TRBJ2-5, with a tentative D call TRBD2 (5 bases). The TCR sequence derives from a man aged 18 to 29 with type 1 diabetes. Input material: naive CD4+ T cells from blood. The chain's CDR3 is CASSLATLETQYF. The DNA of the CDR3 is TGCGCCAGCAGCCTAGCGACGTTGGAGACCCAGTACTTC.